Presented here are 9 T cell receptor beta chains from one specimen sequenced in a study of shared clonotypes between healthy human individuals. Clones were sequenced by immunoSEQ multiplex PCR, and TCRdb holds only the in-frame ones, with some missing. The sample has about 980,000 clones, approximately 80% seen once. What was sequenced was memory CD4+ T cells sorted from blood. The subset: CD45RA-negative fraction. The receptors originated from a man aged 18 to 35 in good health.

V is TRBV18 and J is TRBJ1-1; no definite D call. This CDR3 comprises 13 residues. The germline V and J ends were trimmed by 6 bases and 11 bases, with 19 bases remaining between them. Germline CDR1 reads KGHSH; CDR2 reads LQKENI. The CDR3 DNA follows: TGTGCCAGCTCCCCCGAACTGGGCTCAGCTGCTTTCTTT. Amino acids: CASSPELGSAAFF.

The V gene is TRBV7-2, the J gene TRBJ2-7; 8 bases line up with TRBD1. The CDR3 is made up of 15 amino acids. V dropped 1 base and J dropped 2; count of bases not matched to a gene: 4. CDR1 and CDR2 from the germline V gene are SGHTA and FQGNSA. The CDR3 DNA is TGTGCCAGCAGCTTAGAGCAGGGGGCACCCTACGAGCAGTACTTC. Protein: CASSLEQGAPYEQYF.

This clone showed up just a few times. The rearrangement uses TRBV9 and TRBJ1-1; D uncertain. With 0 bases removed from V and 10 bases from J, the gap between germline ends came to 10 bases. The germline V gene encodes CDR1 SGDLS and CDR2 YYNGEE. The CDR3 runs to 12 residues. CDR3: CASSVVEGTAFF. CDR3 DNA: TGTGCCAGCAGCGTAGTGGAGGGTACAGCTTTCTTT.

The J gene is TRBJ2-5, the V gene TRBV5-1; D unclear. The assigned J gene may be wrong: the sequence end matches TRBJ2-7 better. The germline V gene encodes CDR1 SGHRS and CDR2 YFSETQ. CDR3 length equals 15 residues. The CDR3 DNA is TGCGCCAGCAGCTTGCTGAGTGAGGCCTCCTACGAGCAGTACTTC. Its protein is CASSLLSEASYEQYF.

The V gene is TRBV25-1, the J gene TRBJ1-2, with TRBD1 matching over 8 bases. The CDR3 length is 14 residues. From germline, CDR1 is MGHDK and CDR2 SYGVNS. The junction had 3 bases not matched to a gene; V was cut back by 5 bases and J by 1 base. The CDR3 DNA follows: TGTGCCAGCAGTCGGACAGGGAGTAACTATGGCTACACCTTC. Encoded protein: CASSRTGSNYGYTF.

This clone was seen a few times. The chain employs TRBV18 and TRBJ1-2; D gene unclear. Deletions cut 3 bases from V and 8 bases from J, with 10 bases between. CDR1 is KGHSH and CDR2 is LQKENI in the germline V gene. The CDR3 is 12 amino acids. CDR3 in DNA: TGTGCCAGCTCACCCCGGGATGGGGGCTACACCTTC. This codes for CASSPRDGGYTF.

The V call is TRBV2, the J call TRBJ1-5, with a tentative D call TRBD1 (5 bases). Germline V lookup: CDR1 SNHLY, CDR2 FYNNEI. Trimming left V 0 bases short and J 7 bases short, with 13 bases between. The CDR3 contains 15 residues. The CDR3 DNA reads TGTGCCAGCAGTGAAGCGCTTCGGCAGGGACAGCCCCAGCATTTT. Translation: CASSEALRQGQPQHF. The complete variable domain, with remaining parts taken from reference TRBV2 and TRBJ1-5, reads EPEVTQTPSHQVTQMGQEVILRCVPISNHLYFYWYRQILGQKVEFLVSFYNNEISEKSEIFDDQFSVERPDGSNFTLKIRSTKLEDSAMYFCASSEALRQGQPQHFGDGTRLSIL.

The chain recombines TRBV5-6 with TRBJ2-6; 7 nucleotides line up with TRBD1. The length of the CDR3 is 16 residues. CDR1 and CDR2 from the germline V gene are SGHDT and YYEEEE. V shed 4 bases, J shed 0 bases, and the junction held 4 bases outside the gene matches. The CDR3 loop is CASSTYRGSGANVLTF. As DNA, the CDR3 is TGTGCCAGCAGCACTTACAGGGGCTCTGGGGCCAACGTCCTGACTTTC. Drawing the rest from reference TRBV5-6 and TRBJ2-6, the complete variable domain is DAGVTQSPTHLIKTRGQQVTLRCSPKSGHDTVSWYQQALGQGPQFIFQYYEEEERQRGNFPDRFSGHQFPNYSSELNVNALLLGDSALYLCASSTYRGSGANVLTFGAGSRLTVL.

The count of this clone is one. The gene calls are TRBV30 and TRBJ2-7; TRBD1 matches at 7 bases. J gave up 3 bases and V 8 bases, and 7 bases lay outside the gene matches. Germline V gene lookup returns CDR1 GTSNPN and CDR2 SVGIG (reference sequence). The CDR3 is made up of 12 amino acids. This chain's CDR3 is CAQVTGNYEQYF. CDR3 DNA: TGTGCCCAAGTGACAGGGAACTACGAGCAGTACTTC.